This TCR beta chain was obtained from a study of T cell changes during pregnancy in multiple sclerosis. With V trimmed by 1 base and J by 6 bases, 4 bases remained unmatched. CDR1 is LGHNA, CDR2 YNFKEQ, per germline. The CDR3 sequence is 16 residues long. Clones were sequenced by immunoSEQ multiplex PCR, and TCRdb holds only the in-frame ones, with some missing. The sample contains 70,000 to 80,000 clones, roughly nine tenths of which appear only once. Sequencing used peripheral blood, obtained before pregnancy. The TCR was taken from a female donor with multiple sclerosis, enrolled in a pregnancy study. The chain employs TRBV4-2 and TRBJ1-6; 9 nucleotides line up with TRBD1. CDR3 nucleotide sequence: TGTGCCAGCAGCCAAGTCGCGGGACAGGGTAATTCACCCCTCCACTTT. Its protein is CASSQVAGQGNSPLHF.